These 30 T cell receptor beta chains came from one sample sequenced in a study of identical twins. One entry per CDR3 protein, called by TCRdb with MiXCR from the 5' RACE reads. Found here are 500,000 to 600,000 distinct CDR3 sequences, 20% to 25% of them singletons; the top ten hold 0.75% to 0.95%. The sample was also linked to a second study, of T cells expressing NK-cell markers.

The sample comprised CD4+ T cells sorted from blood. The source of these receptors is a woman aged 18-29 years in good health.

This chain joins TRBV7-2 and TRBJ2-2; 9 bases match TRBD1. V was clipped by 7 bases and J by 6 bases; unmatched bases: 6. CDR1 and CDR2 (germline): SGHTA, FQGNSA. The CDR3 contains 14 residues. CDR3 amino acids: CASTFGTGSGELFF. The CDR3 region has the DNA TGTGCCAGCACATTCGGGACAGGGTCCGGGGAGCTGTTTTTT. The complete variable domain, with remaining parts taken from reference TRBV7-2 and TRBJ2-2, reads GAGVSQSPSNKVTEKGKDVELRCDPISGHTALYWYRQSLGQGLEFLIYFQGNSAPDKSGLPSDRFSAERTGGSVSTLTIQRTQQEDSAVYLCASTFGTGSGELFFGEGSRLTVL.

V gene TRBV12-3 or TRBV12-4 combines with J gene TRBJ2-3, with 9 bases identical to TRBD2. The CDR3 runs 14 residues. The V and J ends lost 3 bases and 6 bases, in that order; junction bases with no gene match: 4. DNA for the CDR3: TGTGCCAGCAGTTTGGTAGCGGGAGTGGATACGCAGTATTTT. It yields the protein CASSLVAGVDTQYF.

This clonotype was observed at least ten times. Written as DNA, the CDR3 is TGCAGTGCTAGTAAGGACAGCGATAATTCACCCCTCCACTTT. It specifies CSASKDSDNSPLHF. This chain joins TRBV20-1 and TRBJ1-6; weak D call: TRBD1 (6 bases). From germline, CDR1 is DFQATT and CDR2 SNEGSKA (reference sequence). Trimming cost V 3 bases and J 5 bases, with 11 bases left between them. CDR3 length equals 14 residues.

This clonotype has a handful of counts. This chain uses TRBV6-5 with TRBJ2-3; D perhaps matches TRBD2 (6 bases). There are 12 residues in the CDR3. V shed 8 bases and J shed 1 base, with 7 bases lying between them. Germline values: CDR1 MNHEY, CDR2 SVGAGI. CDR3 coding DNA: TGTGCCAGCTGGAGGGGCACAGATACGCAGTATTTT. It translates to CASWRGTDTQYF.

This chain joins TRBV5-1 and TRBJ1-6, with D unclear. Germline V lookup: CDR1 SGHRS, CDR2 YFSETQ. This CDR3 contains 14 residues. V lost 0 bases to trimming and J lost 7 bases, with 8 bases between them. The CDR3 reads CASSLGLANSPLHF. The CDR3 DNA sequence: TGCGCCAGCAGCTTGGGGCTGGCCAATTCACCCCTCCACTTT.

J is TRBJ2-3 and V is TRBV20-1, with no clear D. The germline V gene has CDR1 DFQATT and CDR2 SNEGSKA (reference sequence). There are 15 residues in the CDR3. V was trimmed by 3 bases and J by 1 base, leaving 14 bases between them. The CDR3 DNA is TGCAGTGCTAGGGAGAACCGAGGCGGCACAGATACGCAGTATTTT. As protein: CSARENRGGTDTQYF.

This clonotype was counted only a few times. The rearrangement links TRBV20-1 to TRBJ2-1; 14 nucleotides line up with TRBD2. CDR1 is DFQATT, CDR2 SNEGSKA, per germline (reference sequence). The CDR3 consists of 15 residues. Trimming cost V 6 bases and J 2 bases; bases outside gene matches: 3. This CDR3 reads CSAWTSGGTYNEQFF. CDR3 bases: TGCAGTGCCTGGACTAGCGGGGGGACCTACAATGAGCAGTTCTTC.

J is TRBJ2-1 and V is TRBV5-1, with 13 positions matching TRBD2. The CDR3 runs 15 residues. Per the germline V gene, CDR1 is SGHRS and CDR2 is YFSETQ. The V segment lost 3 bases and the J segment 10 bases; nucleotides outside the gene matches: 7. The CDR3 DNA is TGCGCCAGCAGCTCTGTACTAGCGGGGGGGCAGGAGCAGTTCTTC. This codes for CASSSVLAGGQEQFF. Full variable domain (outside the CDR3, taken from reference TRBV5-1 and TRBJ2-1): KAGVTQTPRYLIKTRGQQVTLSCSPISGHRSVSWYQQTPGQGLQFLFEYFSETQRNKGNFPGRFSGRQFSNSRSEMNVSTLELGDSALYLCASSSVLAGGQEQFFGPGTRLTVL.

The J gene is TRBJ2-2, the V gene TRBV6-5; D gene ambiguous. V was trimmed by 0 bases and J by 8 bases, leaving 7 bases between them. In germline, CDR1 is MNHEY, CDR2 SVGAGI. The length of the CDR3 is 13 residues. CDR3 loop: CASSYSIRGELFF. The DNA of the CDR3 is TGTGCCAGCAGTTACTCAATCCGAGGGGAGCTGTTTTTT.

V and J are TRBV30 and TRBJ1-1; D gene ambiguous. V was trimmed by 4 bases and J by 1 base, leaving 7 bases between them. The CDR3 is 12 residues long. Looked up from germline, CDR1 is GTSNPN and CDR2 is SVGIG (reference sequence). The CDR3 protein is CAWKEGNTEAFF. The CDR3 nucleotides read TGTGCCTGGAAAGAGGGGAACACTGAAGCTTTCTTT. The full variable domain, its missing parts supplied by reference TRBV30 and TRBJ1-1, is SQTIHQWPATLVQPVGSPLSLECTVEGTSNPNLYWYRQAAGRGLQLLFYSVGIGQISSEVPQNLSASRPQDRQFILSSKKLLLSDSGFYLCAWKEGNTEAFFGQGTRLTVV.

The chain couples TRBV12-3 or TRBV12-4 to TRBJ1-2; 9 bases line up with TRBD1. The junction had 9 bases not matched to a gene; V was cut back by 5 bases and J by 5 bases. This CDR3 spans 15 amino acids. CDR3 sequence reads: CASSPTGGFLYGYTF. In DNA, the CDR3 is TGTGCCAGCAGTCCAACAGGGGGCTTCTTATATGGCTACACCTTC.

This clonotype was observed a single time. The DNA of the CDR3 is TGCAGCGTAAGACTAGCGGATAGCTCTGGGGCCAACGTCCTGACTTTC. Its translation: CSVRLADSSGANVLTF. The chain recombines TRBV29-1 with TRBJ2-6; 9 bases align to TRBD2. Germline V gene lookup returns CDR1 SQVTM and CDR2 ANQGSEA. The CDR3 has 16 residues. With 6 bases clipped from V and 0 bases from J, the junction kept 6 bases outside the gene matches.

This clonotype was detected only a few times. The genes are TRBV29-1 and TRBJ1-1; D is uncertain. CDR1 is SQVTM and CDR2 is ANQGSEA in the germline V gene. V was pared by 6 bases and J by 0 bases, with 11 bases between. This CDR3 has 13 residues. The CDR3 region has the DNA TGCAGCGTCGCAGGATTCATGAACACTGAAGCTTTCTTT. It is translated as CSVAGFMNTEAFF.

The chain has TRBV5-1 and TRBJ1-5; possible D gene TRBD1, 5 bases. The V and J ends lost 4 bases and 5 bases respectively, with 10 bases between them. In germline, CDR1 is SGHRS, CDR2 YFSETQ. The CDR3 sequence is 13 residues long. This chain's CDR3 is CASSETTDQPQHF. DNA of the CDR3: TGCGCCAGCAGCGAGACGACAGATCAGCCCCAGCATTTT.

Points on this clonotype: One end of the junction does not line up with germline, which may come from a read error. The chain couples TRBV2 to TRBJ1-1, with TRBD1 identical over 7 bases. CDR1 and CDR2 from the germline V gene are SNHLY and FYNNEI. The CDR3 extends over 14 amino acids. The CDR3 region has the DNA TGTGCCAGCAGCCTCACGACAGGGAACACTGAAGCTCTCTTT. This codes for CASSLTTGNTEALF.

The chain recombines TRBV7-2 with TRBJ2-3, with 10 bases aligning to TRBD2. The CDR3 is 17 amino acids. The germline V gene encodes CDR1 SGHTA and CDR2 FQGNSA. The J segment lost 1 base and the V segment lost 2 bases, leaving 6 bases of the junction unmatched. The CDR3 spells CASSLNPSGRGTDTQYF. In DNA form, the CDR3 reads TGTGCCAGCAGCTTAAACCCTAGCGGGAGAGGCACAGATACGCAGTATTTT.

This clonotype was seen a few times. The V and J genes are TRBV5-1 and TRBJ1-1; D is uncertain. V dropped 3 bases and J dropped 7 bases, with 10 bases sitting between them. Germline V gene lookup returns CDR1 SGHRS and CDR2 YFSETQ. CDR3 length equals 12 residues. The chain's CDR3 is CASSSLYSEAFF. CDR3 DNA sequence: TGCGCCAGCAGCTCACTTTACAGTGAAGCTTTCTTT.

This clonotype showed up just a few times. This chain uses TRBV20-1 with TRBJ2-3; TRBD2 aligns across 9 bases. The length of the CDR3 is 14 residues. Losses at the gene ends were 8 bases for V and 2 bases for J; bases not matched to a gene: 8. Germline CDR1 and CDR2: DFQATT and SNEGSKA (reference sequence). The CDR3, as DNA: TGCAGTCCATTGCTAGCGGGGAACACAGATACGCAGTATTTT. Amino acids: CSPLLAGNTDTQYF.

This clonotype was counted at least ten times. This chain uses TRBV7-8 with TRBJ1-1; possibly TRBD1 for D (5 bases). This CDR3 spans 13 amino acids. V lost 3 bases to trimming and J lost 2 bases, with 7 bases between them. The germline V gene encodes CDR1 SGHVS and CDR2 FQNEAQ. CDR3 residues: CASSLDTNTEAFF. The CDR3 region has the DNA TGTGCCAGCAGCTTGGACACCAACACTGAAGCTTTCTTT.

The chain has TRBV30 and TRBJ2-2, with 10 bases that match TRBD2. Germline V CDR1 and CDR2: GTSNPN, SVGIG (reference sequence). V was pared by 3 bases and J by 5 bases, with 6 bases of the junction left unmatched. The length of the CDR3 is 15 residues. CDR3: CAWSGVAGGTGELFF. The CDR3, as DNA: TGTGCCTGGAGCGGGGTAGCGGGAGGAACCGGGGAGCTGTTTTTT.

The V and J genes are TRBV15 and TRBJ2-7; the D gene is possibly TRBD2 (6 bases). V lost 0 bases to trimming and J lost 1 base, with 16 bases between them. This CDR3 has 17 amino acids. Germline-derived CDR1 and CDR2 are LNHNV and YYDKDF (reference sequence). The CDR3 protein is CATSRDLTGGASYEQYF. CDR3 DNA: TGTGCCACCAGCAGAGATTTGACGGGCGGGGCGTCCTACGAGCAGTACTTC.

This CDR3 reads CSAAGMRYEQFF. For the CDR3, the DNA is TGCAGCGCGGCCGGGATGAGGTATGAGCAGTTCTTC. V gene TRBV20-1 combines with J gene TRBJ2-1; D might be TRBD2 (5 bases). Germline assignment: CDR1 DFQATT and CDR2 SNEGSKA (reference sequence). The CDR3 length is 12 residues.

This rearrangement joins TRBV12-3 or TRBV12-4 to TRBJ2-3, with 10 bases fitting TRBD1. The V gene end was trimmed by 5 bases and the J gene end by 4 bases; junction bases not matched to a gene: 3. The CDR3 covers 14 residues. CDR3 sequence reads: CASSMTGGPDTQYF. The CDR3 DNA follows: TGTGCCAGCAGTATGACAGGGGGCCCAGATACGCAGTATTTT.

V gene TRBV9 combines with J gene TRBJ1-2; the D is unclear. The length of the CDR3 is 12 residues. With 3 bases removed from V and 8 bases from J, the gap between germline ends came to 11 bases. The V gene's germline CDR1 is SGDLS and CDR2 YYNGEE. CDR3 residues: CASSESSGGYTF. CDR3 bases: TGTGCCAGCAGCGAGTCAAGCGGAGGCTACACCTTC.

The gene calls are TRBV5-1 and TRBJ1-1; 7 bases agree with TRBD1. Germline V lookup: CDR1 SGHRS, CDR2 YFSETQ. The CDR3 length is 16 residues. With 0 bases clipped from V and 1 base from J, the junction kept 6 bases outside the gene matches. CDR3 sequence reads: CASSLGTGWGNTEAFF. DNA of the CDR3: TGCGCCAGCAGCTTGGGGACAGGATGGGGGAACACTGAAGCTTTCTTT.

Only a few counts were recorded for this clonotype. The chain joins TRBV6-6 to TRBJ2-1; TRBD2 agrees at 8 bases. Germline CDR1 MNHNY, CDR2 SVGAGI (reference sequence). J was trimmed by 10 bases and V by 6 bases; bases with no gene match: 8. This CDR3 region has 13 residues. The CDR3, as DNA: TGTGCCAGCAGCGCCGGGACTAGGGACGAGCAGTTCTTC. As protein: CASSAGTRDEQFF.

There are a few counts of this clonotype. The chain links TRBV9 to TRBJ2-3; TRBD2 matches 7 bases. V lost 4 bases, J lost 10 bases, and 18 bases stayed unmatched. Germline V lookup: CDR1 SGDLS, CDR2 YYNGEE. CDR3 size: 16 residues. DNA of the CDR3: TGTGCCAGCAGCTCCGGGATGGCGGGAGAGGGGTATCCGCAGTATTTT. Translation gives CASSSGMAGEGYPQYF.

This clonotype showed up just a few times. V usage is TRBV7-8 and J usage is TRBJ2-1, with TRBD2 matching 9 bases. V gave up 5 bases and J gave up 3 bases; unmatched junction bases: 8. Germline loops: CDR1 SGHVS, CDR2 FQNEAQ. This CDR3 is 16 amino acids long. The CDR3 protein is CASSHPGLASYNEQFF. For the CDR3, the DNA is TGTGCCAGCAGCCACCCGGGACTAGCTAGCTACAATGAGCAGTTCTTC.

This clonotype has just a few counts. The chain uses TRBV20-1 and TRBJ2-3, with D unresolved. The CDR3 has 14 amino acids. The germline gives CDR1 DFQATT, CDR2 SNEGSKA (reference sequence). Trimming stripped 2 bases from V and 0 bases from J, with 9 bases between. CDR3 DNA sequence: TGCAGTGCTAGAAGACTTCCCAGCACAGATACGCAGTATTTT. It yields the protein CSARRLPSTDTQYF.

This clonotype was observed a handful of times. V is TRBV9 and J is TRBJ2-3; the D is unclear. From germline, CDR1 is SGDLS and CDR2 YYNGEE. The V end lost 0 bases, the J end lost 3 bases, and 11 bases lay between the germline ends. The CDR3 is made up of 15 amino acids. CDR3 in DNA: TGTGCCAGCAGCGTAGGTGTGGGTAAGACAGATACGCAGTATTTT. Translating gives CASSVGVGKTDTQYF.